The 23 T cell receptor beta chains below were found in one sample sequenced in a study of cytomegalovirus exposure and HLA in healthy donors. The PCR was carried out with 60 Vbeta primers and 13 Jbeta primers. Produced via immunoSEQ multiplex PCR; TCRdb's table is partial and in-frame only. This table holds some 60,000 clones, 65% to 90% found once. The specimen sequenced was PBMCs. These receptors were taken from a human donor in good health.

The chain joins TRBV4-3 to TRBJ2-7, with TRBD1 identical over 8 bases. Germline V gene sequence: CDR1 LGHNA, CDR2 YSLEER. The CDR3 extends over 16 amino acids. Trimming at V came to 0 bases and at J to 3 bases, leaving 7 bases not matched to a gene. CDR3: CASSQDRGTGGYEQYF. DNA for the CDR3: TGCGCCAGCAGCCAAGATAGAGGAACAGGGGGCTACGAGCAGTACTTC.

The J gene is TRBJ2-3, the V gene TRBV18; no firm D call. Germline CDR1 and CDR2: KGHSH and LQKENI. V lost 3 bases and J 4 bases, leaving 8 bases between the germline ends. The CDR3 extends over 13 amino acids. DNA for the CDR3: TGTGCCAGCTCACCCCTCGAGGCAGATACGCAGTATTTT. Translated: CASSPLEADTQYF.

In its sample, this clone was seen a few times. The V call is TRBV7-2, the J call TRBJ2-5, with D unclear. Matching the DNA end better, TRBJ2-7 makes the J call doubtful. Per germline, CDR1 SGHTA and CDR2 FQGNSA. The CDR3 length is 12 residues. CDR3 bases: TGTGCCAGCAGCTTATATCCCTACGAGCAGTACTTC. Its translation is CASSLYPYEQYF.

This sequence joins TRBV7-2 and TRBJ2-2; D perhaps matches TRBD2 (7 bases). CDR1 is SGHTA, CDR2 FQGNSA, per germline. CDR3 length: 15 residues. V shed 7 bases and J shed 4 bases, with 16 bases lying between them. The CDR3 loop reads CASTVGGAGTGELFF. CDR3 DNA sequence: TGTGCCAGCACCGTTGGGGGGGCGGGCACCGGGGAGCTGTTTTTT.

The rearrangement uses TRBV9 and TRBJ1-4; TRBD1 agrees at 7 bases. The CDR3 totals 15 residues. Losses at the gene ends were 2 bases for V and 7 bases for J; bases not matched to a gene: 8. Germline CDR1 SGDLS, CDR2 YYNGEE. CDR3 loop: CASSVRGTVGEKLFF. CDR3 nucleotide sequence: TGTGCCAGCAGCGTCAGAGGGACAGTAGGTGAAAAACTGTTTTTT.

This chain uses TRBV7-2 with TRBJ2-1; D is undetermined. The CDR3 runs 13 residues. In germline, CDR1 is SGHTA, CDR2 FQGNSA. Trimming pared 1 base from V and 5 bases from J, leaving 6 bases between. The chain's CDR3 is CASSLGAHNEQFF. CDR3 in DNA: TGTGCCAGCAGCTTAGGGGCCCACAATGAGCAGTTCTTC.

The chain carries TRBV27 and TRBJ1-5; D call uncertain. There are 14 residues in the CDR3. With 6 bases removed from V and 0 bases from J, the gap between germline ends came to 9 bases. Germline CDR1 MNHEY, CDR2 SMNVEV (reference sequence). This chain's CDR3 is CASSPMSSNQPQHF. The CDR3 nucleotides read TGTGCCAGCAGCCCAATGAGTAGCAATCAGCCCCAGCATTTT.

This clone was counted once. The CDR3 loop reads CASSESRQGLETQYF. DNA for the CDR3: TGTGCCAGCAGCGAAAGCCGACAGGGCCTGGAGACCCAGTACTTC. The V gene is TRBV5-6, the J gene TRBJ2-5; TRBD1 aligns across 7 bases. The CDR3 runs 15 residues. Germline V gene lookup returns CDR1 SGHDT and CDR2 YYEEEE. Trimming cost V 4 bases and J 5 bases; bases outside gene matches: 11.

The chain is built from TRBV4-3 and TRBJ2-2, with 9 nucleotides matching TRBD2. With 0 bases clipped from V and 7 bases from J, the junction kept 3 bases outside the gene matches. The germline CDR1 and CDR2 sequences are LGHNA and YSLEER. This CDR3 contains 15 residues. CDR3 nucleotides: TGCGCCAGCAGCCAAGATCTAGCGGGGAGCGGGGAGCTGTTTTTT. It encodes CASSQDLAGSGELFF.

V usage is TRBV7-6 and J usage is TRBJ2-6; 14 positions match TRBD2. Germline assignment: CDR1 SGHVS and CDR2 FNYEAQ. The CDR3 loop spans 20 amino acids. V was clipped by 3 bases and J by 0 bases; unmatched bases: 7. As DNA, the CDR3 is TGTGCCAGCAGCTTTGGGACTAGCGGGAGCTACCTCTCTGGGGCCAACGTCCTGACTTTC. Translating gives CASSFGTSGSYLSGANVLTF.

The chain is built from TRBV19 and TRBJ2-7, with D maybe TRBD1 (6 bases). The V end was cut by 5 bases, the J end by 6 bases, with 14 bases between. The germline CDR1 and CDR2 sequences are LNHDA and SQIVND (reference sequence). The CDR3 is made up of 13 amino acids. The DNA of the CDR3 is TGTGCCAGTAGTCCCCCAGGGGCGTCCGAGCAGTACTTC. This encodes CASSPPGASEQYF.

In its sample, this clone was seen once. The junction departs from germline at one end; a sequencing error may be responsible. The gene calls are TRBV7-9 and TRBJ2-5, with D possibly matching TRBD2 (5 bases). Germline loops: CDR1 SEHNR, CDR2 FQNEAQ (reference sequence). The CDR3 consists of 14 residues. The CDR3 DNA reads as TGTTCCAGCAGCTTAGTTCGGGAAGTGGAGACCCAGTACTTC. Protein: CSSSLVREVETQYF.

This clone has more than one count but fewer than ten. The J gene is TRBJ1-6, the V gene TRBV6-6, with D uncertain. The CDR3 is 15 amino acids. Trimming cost V 0 bases and J 9 bases, with 12 bases left between them. Germline V CDR1 and CDR2: MNHNY, SVGAGI (reference sequence). CDR3 region: CASSYSSPNSSPLHF. For the CDR3, the DNA is TGTGCCAGCAGTTACTCGAGCCCAAATAGTTCACCCCTCCACTTT.

The rearrangement links TRBV7-9 to TRBJ2-5, with 8 bases that match TRBD1. The tail of the sequence fits TRBJ2-7 better, so the J call may be wrong. The CDR3 extends over 14 amino acids. Germline loops: CDR1 SEHNR, CDR2 FQNEAQ (reference sequence). The CDR3 sequence: CASSLRTGHYEQYF. As DNA, the CDR3 is TGTGCCAGCAGCTTAAGGACAGGGCATTACGAGCAGTACTTC.

The CDR3 DNA is TGTGCCAGCAGTGTGATAGCGGGAGGGCAAGAGACCCAGTACTTC. Its protein product is CASSVIAGGQETQYF. The chain employs TRBV6-1 and TRBJ2-5; TRBD2 matches at 11 bases. In germline, CDR1 is MNHNS, CDR2 SASEGT. The CDR3 sequence is 15 residues long. Trimming took 4 bases from V and 2 from J; bases not matched to a gene: 3.

The chain carries TRBV29-1 and TRBJ2-7; D is perhaps TRBD1 (6 bases). CDR1 and CDR2 (germline): SQVTM, ANQGSEA. The CDR3 contains 13 residues. V shed 7 bases and J shed 0 bases, with 13 bases lying between them. CDR3 region: CSASTGNSYEQYF. The CDR3 DNA follows: TGCAGCGCCTCTACAGGGAACTCCTACGAGCAGTACTTC.

The chain combines TRBV5-6 with TRBJ2-5; 9 positions match TRBD1. Germline CDR1 is SGHDT and CDR2 is YYEEEE. CDR3 length: 15 amino acids. J lost 5 bases, V lost 3 bases, and 8 bases had no gene match. CDR3 in DNA: TGTGCCAGCAGCTCCGGGACAGGGATAGGGGAGACCCAGTACTTC. This sequence encodes CASSSGTGIGETQYF.

This clone was counted between two and nine times. The chain uses TRBV5-4 and TRBJ1-3; D unresolved. Germline-derived CDR1 and CDR2 are SGHNT and YYREEE (reference sequence). This CDR3 contains 14 residues. Deletions cut 4 bases from V and 4 bases from J, with 12 bases between. CDR3 sequence reads: CASSLTGLGNTIYF. CDR3 DNA sequence: TGTGCCAGCAGCCTAACGGGGTTAGGAAACACCATATATTTT.

The rearrangement links TRBV11-2 to TRBJ2-3, with 7 bases matching TRBD2. This CDR3 is 20 amino acids long. Unmatched junction bases numbered 19, after V lost 0 bases and J lost 4 bases. Germline assignment: CDR1 SGHAT and CDR2 FQNNGV. CDR3 residues: CASSLDRPLAGPTAADTQYF. CDR3 DNA sequence: TGTGCCAGCAGCTTAGATCGGCCCTTAGCGGGTCCTACAGCGGCAGATACGCAGTATTTT.

The chain combines TRBV11-2 with TRBJ1-5; TRBD1 matches at 7 bases. V gave up 0 bases and J gave up 7 bases; unmatched junction bases: 3. The CDR3 is 14 amino acids. Germline lookup yields CDR1 SGHAT and CDR2 FQNNGV. Here the CDR3 DNA reads TGTGCCAGCAGCTTAGACAGGGGGAGCCAGCCCCAGCATTTT. This gives the protein CASSLDRGSQPQHF.

This clone was seen a single time. The chain combines TRBV7-8 with TRBJ1-1, with D maybe TRBD1 (5 bases). The CDR3 runs 16 residues. Trimming pared 4 bases from V and 4 bases from J, leaving 19 bases between. Germline loops: CDR1 SGHVS, CDR2 FQNEAQ. DNA of the CDR3: TGTGCCAGCAGCTGGGGGGGTACAGAAGCGGGCACTGAAGCTTTCTTT. This encodes CASSWGGTEAGTEAFF.

The V and J genes are TRBV2 and TRBJ1-3; D is uncertain. Germline V gene sequence: CDR1 SNHLY, CDR2 FYNNEI. Trimming left V 3 bases short and J 4 bases short, with 7 bases between. This CDR3 comprises 13 residues. CDR3 protein: CASSDLVGNTIYF. The CDR3 nucleotides read TGTGCCAGCAGTGATTTAGTCGGAAACACCATATATTTT.

The V gene is TRBV4-1, the J gene TRBJ1-6, with a tentative D call TRBD1 (5 bases). V was pared by 0 bases and J by 4 bases, with 13 bases between. There are 17 residues in the CDR3. Germline-derived CDR1 and CDR2 are MGHRA and YSYEKL. This CDR3 is CASSQDQGAEYNSPLHF. The CDR3 region has the DNA TGCGCCAGCAGCCAAGATCAAGGGGCCGAATATAATTCACCCCTCCACTTT.